This TCR beta chain originates from a study of OX40 agonist ivuxolimab in advanced cancers. Regarding the complete study: Ivuxolimab, which targeted the costimulatory receptor OX40 (CD134), was an agonistic, fully human IgG2 monoclonal antibody. Of the 50 to 55 dose-escalation patients, hepatocellular carcinoma was present in around 19, melanoma in roughly 15, renal cell carcinoma in 9 and head and neck cancer in 9. Patients were allowed to have had prior anti-PD-1, anti-PD-L1 or anti-CTLA-4 therapy, and roughly 40% of the dose-escalation patients had previously received checkpoint inhibitors. The purpose of peripheral TCRbeta sequencing was to test whether ivuxolimab changed TCR sequence diversity and led to clonal T-cell expansion. In the dose-escalation cohort, around four fifths of patients were male, and the mean age was around 60 years, with a range of about 23 to 90. The monotherapy dose-escalation portion (N = 52 patients) of the phase I ivuxolimab trial is reported in the paper. Intravenous ivuxolimab was administered to patients every 2 weeks at six dose levels: 0.01, 0.1, 0.3, 1.5, 3 and 10 mg/kg. Partial responses occurred in three dose-escalation patients, of whom one had hepatocellular carcinoma and two had cutaneous melanoma.

Regarding this clone: The antigen this receptor binds is unknown. Base quality data are lacking; no much larger clone is found one base away.

Genomic DNA was extracted from sorted cells for sequencing of the TCRbeta CDR3 region. The immunoSEQ Assay was used for sequencing of TCRbeta CDR3 regions. This immuneACCESS table, as held by TCRdb, lists in-frame sequences with V and J called but not all clones. Of the missing ones, under half trace to an unresolved V gene in checked studies; the others have no known cause. The sample table shows about 68,000 clones, and more than 75% are seen once. The ten largest clones represent around 0.95% of the sample. General study outcomes and caveats: Low levels of normalized T-cell clonal expansion were also shown by some nonresponding patients. Which antigens the clonally expanded peripheral T cells were specific for was not determined. After ivuxolimab, expanded clones were on average more numerous among CD8+ T cells than among CD4+ T cells. In the 0.1-3.0 mg/kg groups, partial responders were among the patients with the lowest normalized peripheral clonal expansion, particularly in CD8+ T cells. At doses of 0.1 to 3.0 mg/kg, clonal expansion of both CD4+ and CD8+ blood T cells was observed from baseline to week 6.

Patients with a history of autoimmune disease or receiving systemic immunosuppression were excluded from the trial. Peripheral blood for TCR sequencing was collected from all dose cohorts at baseline, on cycle 4 day 1, and on cycle 7 day 1. The samples were taken from a phase I, first-in-human, multicenter, open-label dose-escalation trial of ivuxolimab. Adults with locally advanced or metastatic melanoma, renal cell, hepatocellular, or head and neck squamous cell carcinoma were enrolled in the trial. Before TCR sequencing, CD4+ T cells and CD8+ T cells from peripheral blood were sorted into separate populations. The CDR3 holds 11 amino acids from the cysteine to the phenylalanine. CDR3 DNA is the only sequence kept; it has 33 bases, read in frame from the first base. From a lookup of the germline V gene, CDR1 and CDR2 are MNHEY and SVGAGI. The junction shows trimming of 5 bases on V and 4 bases on J, plus 6 bases between the germline ends.

The chain is assembled from TRBV6-5 and TRBJ2-7; the D gene cannot be resolved reliably. Sequencing used CD4+ or CD8+ T cells sorted from blood, obtained in a trial of the OX40 agonist ivuxolimab. The receptor was derived from an adult with an advanced solid tumor such as melanoma, head and neck, liver or kidney cancer. The nucleotide sequence reads as follows: TGTGCCAGCAGTCCCAGGTACGAGCAGTACTTC. Its protein product is CASSPRYEQYF.